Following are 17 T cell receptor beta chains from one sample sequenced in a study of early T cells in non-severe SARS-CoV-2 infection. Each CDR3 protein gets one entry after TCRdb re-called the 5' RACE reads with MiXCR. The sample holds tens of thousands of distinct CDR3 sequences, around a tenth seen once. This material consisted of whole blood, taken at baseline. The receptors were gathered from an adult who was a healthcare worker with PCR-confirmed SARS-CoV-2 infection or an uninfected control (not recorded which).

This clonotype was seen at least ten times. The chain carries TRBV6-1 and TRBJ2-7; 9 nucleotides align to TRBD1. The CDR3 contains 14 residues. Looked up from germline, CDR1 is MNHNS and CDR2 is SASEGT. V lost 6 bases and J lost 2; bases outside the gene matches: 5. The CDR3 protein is CASRDRGGTYEQYF. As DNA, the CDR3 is TGTGCCAGCAGGGACAGGGGAGGAACCTACGAGCAGTACTTC.

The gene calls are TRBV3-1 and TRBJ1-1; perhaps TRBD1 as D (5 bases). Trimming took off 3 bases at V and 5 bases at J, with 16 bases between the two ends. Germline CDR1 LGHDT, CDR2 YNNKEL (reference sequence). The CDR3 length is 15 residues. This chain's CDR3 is CASSQLTAGRTEAFF. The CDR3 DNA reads TGTGCCAGCAGCCAGCTCACGGCAGGGAGGACTGAAGCTTTCTTT. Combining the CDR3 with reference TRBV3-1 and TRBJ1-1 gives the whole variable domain DTAVSQTPKYLVTQMGNDKSIKCEQNLGHDTMYWYKQDSKKFLKIMFSYNNKELIINETVPNRFSPKSPDKAHLNLHINSLELGDSAVYFCASSQLTAGRTEAFFGQGTRLTVV.

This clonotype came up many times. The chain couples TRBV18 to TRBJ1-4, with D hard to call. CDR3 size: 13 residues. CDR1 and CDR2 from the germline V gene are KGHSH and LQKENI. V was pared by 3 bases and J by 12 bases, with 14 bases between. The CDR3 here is CASSPTDTGELFF. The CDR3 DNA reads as TGTGCCAGCTCACCGACCGATACCGGGGAACTGTTTTTT.

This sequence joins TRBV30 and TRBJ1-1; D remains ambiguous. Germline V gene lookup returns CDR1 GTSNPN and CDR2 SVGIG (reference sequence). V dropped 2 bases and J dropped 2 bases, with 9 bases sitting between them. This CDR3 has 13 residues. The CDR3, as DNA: TGTGCCTGGAGTACAAGATCAAACACTGAAGCTTTCTTT. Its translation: CAWSTRSNTEAFF. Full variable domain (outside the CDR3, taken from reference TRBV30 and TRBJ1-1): SQTIHQWPATLVQPVGSPLSLECTVEGTSNPNLYWYRQAAGRGLQLLFYSVGIGQISSEVPQNLSASRPQDRQFILSSKKLLLSDSGFYLCAWSTRSNTEAFFGQGTRLTVV.

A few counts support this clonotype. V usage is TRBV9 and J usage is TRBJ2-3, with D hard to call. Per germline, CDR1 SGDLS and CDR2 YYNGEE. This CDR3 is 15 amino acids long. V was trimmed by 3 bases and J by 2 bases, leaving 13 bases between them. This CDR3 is CASSETNHFTDTQYF. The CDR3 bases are TGTGCCAGCAGCGAGACAAATCATTTCACAGATACGCAGTATTTT. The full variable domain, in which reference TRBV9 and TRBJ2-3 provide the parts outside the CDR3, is DSGVTQTPKHLITATGQRVTLRCSPRSGDLSVYWYQQSLDQGLQFLIQYYNGEERAKGNILERFSAQQFPDLHSELNLSSLELGDSALYFCASSETNHFTDTQYFGPGTRLTVL.

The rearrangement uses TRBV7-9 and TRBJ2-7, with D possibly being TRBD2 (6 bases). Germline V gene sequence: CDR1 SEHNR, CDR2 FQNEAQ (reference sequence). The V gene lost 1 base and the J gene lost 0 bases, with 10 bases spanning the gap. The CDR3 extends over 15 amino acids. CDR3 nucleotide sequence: TGTGCCAGCAGCTTAGGAGAGGGAGGCTCCTACGAGCAGTACTTC. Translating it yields CASSLGEGGSYEQYF.

Here the CDR3 reads CASSQAYRGDSPLHF. For the CDR3, the DNA is TGTGCCAGCAGCCAAGCTTACAGGGGAGATTCACCCCTCCACTTT. The chain has TRBV3-1 and TRBJ1-6; 7 nucleotides match TRBD1. Germline trimming cut 1 base from V and 8 bases from J; bases unmatched to any gene: 5. Germline V gene data show CDR1 as LGHDT and CDR2 as YNNKEL (reference sequence). This CDR3 is 15 amino acids long.

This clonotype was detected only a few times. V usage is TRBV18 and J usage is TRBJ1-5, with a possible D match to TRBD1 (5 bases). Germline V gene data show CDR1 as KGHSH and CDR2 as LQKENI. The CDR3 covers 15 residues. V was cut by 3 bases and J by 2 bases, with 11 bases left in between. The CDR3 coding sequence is TGTGCCAGCTCACCCAGGGACTTCGGCAATCAGCCCCAGCATTTT. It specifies CASSPRDFGNQPQHF.

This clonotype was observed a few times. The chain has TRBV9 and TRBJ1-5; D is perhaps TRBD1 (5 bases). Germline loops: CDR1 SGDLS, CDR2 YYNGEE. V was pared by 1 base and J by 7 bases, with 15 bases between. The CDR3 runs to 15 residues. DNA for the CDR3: TGTGCCAGCAGCGTATCAGGGCGCGGAGGCCAGCCCCAGCATTTT. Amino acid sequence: CASSVSGRGGQPQHF.

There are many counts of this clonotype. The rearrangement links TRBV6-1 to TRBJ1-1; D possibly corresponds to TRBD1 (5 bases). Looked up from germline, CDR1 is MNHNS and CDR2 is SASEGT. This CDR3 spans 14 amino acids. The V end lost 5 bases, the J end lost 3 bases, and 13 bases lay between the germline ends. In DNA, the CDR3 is TGTGCCAGCAGTACTCAAGGAGGGGACACTGAAGCTTTCTTT. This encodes CASSTQGGDTEAFF.

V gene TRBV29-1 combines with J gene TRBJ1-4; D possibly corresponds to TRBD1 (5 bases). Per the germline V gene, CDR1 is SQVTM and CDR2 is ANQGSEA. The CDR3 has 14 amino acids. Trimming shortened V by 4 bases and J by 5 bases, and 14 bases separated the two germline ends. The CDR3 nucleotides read TGCAGCGTTGCCCGGGGGGGGACGAATGAAAAACTGTTTTTT. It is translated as CSVARGGTNEKLFF.

The DNA for the CDR3 is TGCAGTGCCCTGGGCGTAGCGGGGTGGGCAGATACGCAGTATTTT. The encoded protein is CSALGVAGWADTQYF. The chain has TRBV20-1 and TRBJ2-3; TRBD2 agrees at 8 bases. The germline V gene encodes CDR1 DFQATT and CDR2 SNEGSKA (reference sequence). The V segment lost 6 bases and the J segment 4 bases; nucleotides outside the gene matches: 12. This CDR3 is built from 15 residues.

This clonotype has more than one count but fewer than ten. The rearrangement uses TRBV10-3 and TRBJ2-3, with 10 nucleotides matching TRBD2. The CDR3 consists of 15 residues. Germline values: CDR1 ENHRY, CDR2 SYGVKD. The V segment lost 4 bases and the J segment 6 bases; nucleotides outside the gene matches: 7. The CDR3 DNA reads TGTGCCATCAGTGTGGGGCTAGCGGGGGACGATACGCAGTATTTT. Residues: CAISVGLAGDDTQYF.

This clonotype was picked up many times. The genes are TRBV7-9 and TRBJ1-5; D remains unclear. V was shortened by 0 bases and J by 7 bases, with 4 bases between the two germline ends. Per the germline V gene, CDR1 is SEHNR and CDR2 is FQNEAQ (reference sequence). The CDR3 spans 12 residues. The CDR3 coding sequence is TGTGCCAGCAGCTTAGCCCGGCAGCCCCAGCATTTT. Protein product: CASSLARQPQHF.

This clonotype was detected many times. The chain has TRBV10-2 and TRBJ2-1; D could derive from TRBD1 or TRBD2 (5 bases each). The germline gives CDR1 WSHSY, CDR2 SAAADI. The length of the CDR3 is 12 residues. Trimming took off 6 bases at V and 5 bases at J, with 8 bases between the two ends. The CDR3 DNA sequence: TGCGCCAGCAGAGCGGACAACAATGAGCAGTTCTTC. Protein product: CASRADNNEQFF.

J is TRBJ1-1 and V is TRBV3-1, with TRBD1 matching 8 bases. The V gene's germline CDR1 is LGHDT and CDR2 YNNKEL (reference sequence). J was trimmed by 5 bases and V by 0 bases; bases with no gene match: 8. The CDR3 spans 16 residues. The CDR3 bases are TGTGCCAGCAGCCAAGATTTGCGACAGGGGAGGACTGAAGCTTTCTTT. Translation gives CASSQDLRQGRTEAFF.

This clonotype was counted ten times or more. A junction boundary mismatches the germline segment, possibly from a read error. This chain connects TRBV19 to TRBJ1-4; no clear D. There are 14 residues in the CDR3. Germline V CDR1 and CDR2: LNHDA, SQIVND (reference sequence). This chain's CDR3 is CASRLLSTNEKLFF. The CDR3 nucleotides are TGTGCCAGTAGGTTACTATCAACGAATGAAAAACTGTTTTTT.